Presented here are 2 T cell receptor beta chains from one specimen sequenced in a study of blood T cell repertoires in COVID-19. Assay: immunoSEQ multiplex PCR; the TCRdb copy retains only in-frame clones and omits some. The table includes some 360,000 clones, more than 70% detected once. Sequencing used peripheral blood. The receptors stem from a woman aged 55-69 years with COVID-19, enrolled during active disease.

The chain recombines TRBV2 with TRBJ2-7; D perhaps matches TRBD1 (5 bases). The CDR3 sequence is 13 residues long. V shed 7 bases and J shed 3 bases, with 13 bases lying between them. The V gene's germline CDR1 is SNHLY and CDR2 FYNNEI. The CDR3 coding sequence is TGTGCCAGCAACAGGCCCTTCGACTACGAGCAGTACTTC. Protein sequence: CASNRPFDYEQYF.

The V gene is TRBV10-2, the J gene TRBJ2-7; D is ambiguous. The germline V gene encodes CDR1 WSHSY and CDR2 SAAADI. The V end was cut by 0 bases, the J end by 3 bases, with 12 bases between. This CDR3 is built from 15 residues. For the CDR3, the DNA is TGCGCCAGCAGTGAGTCGGCCTCGATTTACTACGAGCAGTACTTC. It encodes CASSESASIYYEQYF.